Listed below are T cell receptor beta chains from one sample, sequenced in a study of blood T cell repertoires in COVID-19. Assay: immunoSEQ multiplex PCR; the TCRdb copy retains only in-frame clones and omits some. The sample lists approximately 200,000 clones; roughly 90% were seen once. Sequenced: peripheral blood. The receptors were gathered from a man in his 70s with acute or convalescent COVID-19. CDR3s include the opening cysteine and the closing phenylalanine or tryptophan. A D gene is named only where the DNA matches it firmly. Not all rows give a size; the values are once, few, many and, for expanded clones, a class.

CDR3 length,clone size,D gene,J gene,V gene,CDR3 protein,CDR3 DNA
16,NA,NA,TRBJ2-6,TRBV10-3,CATRQDLSSGANVLTF,TGTGCCACCCGACAGGACCTGAGCTCTGGGGCCAACGTCCTGACTTTC
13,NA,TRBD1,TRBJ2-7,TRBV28,CASSLRDSYEQYF,TGTGCCAGCAGTTTACGGGACAGCTACGAGCAGTACTTC
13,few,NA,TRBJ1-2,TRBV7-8,CASSSIRYYGYTF,TGTGCCAGCAGCTCTATTCGGTACTATGGCTACACCTTC
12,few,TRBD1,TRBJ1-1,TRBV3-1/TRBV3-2,CASSHSRGEAFF,TGTGCCAGCAGCCATAGCAGGGGGGAAGCTTTCTTT
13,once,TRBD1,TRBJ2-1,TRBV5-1,CASSGTDYNEQFF,TGCGCCAGCAGCGGGACAGACTACAATGAGCAGTTCTTC
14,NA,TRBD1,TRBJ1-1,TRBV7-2,CASSLLGGYTEAFF,TGTGCCAGCAGCTTACTAGGGGGCTACACTGAAGCTTTCTTT
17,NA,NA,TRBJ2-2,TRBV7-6,CASSLFSGRSNTGELFF,TGTGCCAGCAGCTTATTTTCGGGTCGGAGTAACACCGGGGAGCTGTTTTTT
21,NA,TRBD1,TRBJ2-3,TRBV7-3,CASSLTPRTGRIPLSTDTQYF,TGTGCCAGCAGCTTAACCCCCCGGACAGGGAGAATCCCCTTGAGCACAGATACGCAGTATTTT
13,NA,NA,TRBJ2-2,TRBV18,CASSPAATGELFF,TGTGCCAGCTCACCAGCCGCGACCGGGGAGCTGTTTTTT
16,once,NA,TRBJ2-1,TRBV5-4,CASSLSIGSSYNEQFF,TGTGCCAGCAGCTTGAGTATAGGGAGCTCCTACAATGAGCAGTTCTTC
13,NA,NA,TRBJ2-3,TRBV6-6,CASSYLGQDTQYF,TGTGCCAGCAGTTACTTGGGCCAAGATACGCAGTATTTT
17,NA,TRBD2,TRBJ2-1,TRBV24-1,CATSDLPGLESYNEQFF,TGTGCCACCAGTGATTTGCCGGGACTAGAGTCCTACAATGAGCAGTTCTTC
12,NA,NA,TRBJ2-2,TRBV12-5,CASGSGPGELFF,TGTGCTAGTGGATCAGGTCCCGGGGAGCTGTTTTTT
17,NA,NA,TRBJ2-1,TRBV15,CATSRDLREWGYNEQFF,TGTGCCACCAGCAGAGATCTGAGGGAGTGGGGCTACAATGAGCAGTTCTTC
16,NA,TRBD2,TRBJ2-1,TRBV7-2,CASSSNLAGVYNEQFF,TGTGCCAGCAGCTCGAACCTAGCGGGAGTTTACAATGAGCAGTTCTTC
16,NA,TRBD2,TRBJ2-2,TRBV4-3,CASSQRLAGVSGELFF,TGCGCCAGCAGCCAACGACTAGCGGGAGTCTCCGGGGAGCTGTTTTTT
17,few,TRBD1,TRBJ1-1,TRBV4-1,CASSQRQGTSQYTEAFF,TGCGCCAGCAGCCAACGACAGGGGACTAGCCAATACACTGAAGCTTTCTTT
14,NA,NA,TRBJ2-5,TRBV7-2,CASSLGGRQETQYF,TGTGCCAGCAGCTTAGGGGGCCGACAAGAGACCCAGTACTTC
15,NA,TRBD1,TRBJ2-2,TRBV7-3,CASSFGTANTGELFF,TGTGCCAGCAGCTTTGGGACAGCGAACACCGGGGAGCTGTTTTTT
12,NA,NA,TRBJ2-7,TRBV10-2,CASTGKNYEQYF,TGCGCCAGCACAGGAAAAAACTACGAGCAGTACTTC
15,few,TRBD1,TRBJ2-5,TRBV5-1,CASSAGTGSLETQYF,TGCGCCAGCAGCGCCGGGACAGGGAGCTTAGAGACCCAGTACTTC
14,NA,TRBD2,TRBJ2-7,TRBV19,CASSISGGTYEQYF,TGTGCCAGTAGTATAAGCGGGGGGACCTACGAGCAGTACTTC
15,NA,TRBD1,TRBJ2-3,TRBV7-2,CASSLGQAHADTQYF,TGTGCCAGCAGCCTGGGACAGGCGCACGCAGATACGCAGTATTTT
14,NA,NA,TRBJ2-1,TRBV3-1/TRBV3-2,CASSQGLGAGEQFF,TGTGCCAGCAGCCAAGGCCTGGGGGCGGGTGAGCAGTTCTTC
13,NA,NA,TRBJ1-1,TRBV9,CASSARQNTEAFF,TGTGCCAGCAGCGCTCGACAGAACACTGAAGCTTTCTTT
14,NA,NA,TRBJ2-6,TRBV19,CASNQGSGANVLTF,TGTGCCAGTAACCAGGGTTCTGGGGCCAACGTCCTGACTTTC
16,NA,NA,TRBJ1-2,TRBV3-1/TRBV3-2,CASSQGTTATLGGYTF,TGTGCCAGCAGCCAGGGTACGACAGCGACTCTTGGAGGCTACACCTTC
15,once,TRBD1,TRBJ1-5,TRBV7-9,CASSFGDRGYQPQHF,TGTGCCAGCAGCTTTGGGGACAGGGGATATCAGCCCCAGCATTTT
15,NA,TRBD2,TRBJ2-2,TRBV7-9,CASSLETSGTGELFF,TGTGCCAGCAGCTTAGAGACTAGCGGCACCGGGGAGCTGTTTTTT
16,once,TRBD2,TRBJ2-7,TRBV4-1,CASSQDDQREGDEQYF,TGCGCCAGCAGCCAAGATGATCAGCGGGAGGGGGACGAGCAGTACTTC
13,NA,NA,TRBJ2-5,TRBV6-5,CASSPGRQETQYF,TGTGCCAGTTCCCCGGGTCGACAAGAGACCCAGTACTTC
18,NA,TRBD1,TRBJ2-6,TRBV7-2,CASSLKGQGFSGANVLTF,TGTGCCAGCAGCTTAAAGGGACAGGGTTTCTCTGGGGCCAACGTCCTGACTTTC
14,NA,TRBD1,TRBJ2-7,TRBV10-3,CAIRGDRGGYEQYF,TGTGCCATCAGGGGGGACAGGGGAGGATACGAGCAGTACTTC
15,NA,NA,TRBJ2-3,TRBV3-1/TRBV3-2,CASSQDRAFTDTQYF,TGTGCCAGCAGCCAAGATCGAGCATTCACAGATACGCAGTATTTT
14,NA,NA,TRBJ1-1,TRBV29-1,CSAQQGSVNTEAFF,TGCAGCGCCCAACAGGGTAGTGTGAACACTGAAGCTTTCTTT
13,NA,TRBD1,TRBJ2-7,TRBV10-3,CAISVGTVGEQYF,TGTGCCATCAGTGTAGGGACAGTCGGCGAGCAGTACTTC
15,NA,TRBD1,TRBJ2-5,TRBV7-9,CASSSAGTGIETQYF,TGTGCCAGCAGCTCTGCGGGGACAGGGATCGAGACCCAGTACTTC
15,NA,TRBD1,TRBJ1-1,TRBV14,CASSQTGTGGLEAFF,TGTGCCAGCAGCCAGACCGGGACAGGGGGGCTTGAAGCTTTCTTT
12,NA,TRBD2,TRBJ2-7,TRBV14,CASSQAGVEQYF,TGTGCCAGCAGCCAGGCGGGAGTCGAGCAGTACTTC
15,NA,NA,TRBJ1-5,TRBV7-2,CASSPSGWVNQPQHF,TGTGCCAGCAGCCCCTCAGGGTGGGTAAATCAGCCCCAGCATTTT
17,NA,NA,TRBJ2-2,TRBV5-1,CASSLVIRNRHTGELFF,TGCGCCAGCAGCTTGGTAATAAGAAACAGGCACACCGGGGAGCTGTTTTTT